The entry below describes one T cell receptor beta chain. The CDR3 has 12 residues. V lost 3 bases, J lost 9 bases, and 4 bases stayed unmatched. Germline V CDR1 and CDR2: MNHNS, SASEGT. The sample comes from a study of blood T cell repertoires in COVID-19. The wider study: Specimens from acute and convalescent COVID-19 originated in the United States, Italy and Spain. The analysed material was cDNA or gDNA that came from T cells, B-cell-depleted T cells, or PBMCs.

In the authors' workflow: Amplification from reference gene primers served as the basis for estimated nucleated cell counts. Clones were read by immunoSEQ multiplex PCR, and TCRdb kept only the in-frame ones, dropping some. From that table come the V and J calls and clone size; the DNA was used to work out D and trimming. Altogether 30,000 or so clones are present, 70% to 90% being singletons, with the ten largest covering roughly 3.9%. The receptor was derived from a human donor in a cohort sampled during active COVID-19. The sequencing input was peripheral blood. This sequence joins TRBV6-1 and TRBJ2-7; 8 bases agree with TRBD1. The CDR3 region is CASSESGGGQYF. In DNA form, the CDR3 reads TGTGCCAGCAGTGAGTCAGGGGGCGGGCAGTACTTC.